The present T cell receptor beta chain was sequenced within a study of blood T cell repertoires in COVID-19. About the study: COVID-19 samples collected from the United States, Italy and Spain covered acute and convalescent phases. Sources were T cells, B-cell-depleted T cells, or PBMCs; the material itself was cDNA or gDNA.

V was pared by 4 bases and J by 6 bases, with 9 bases between. Germline lookup yields CDR1 LNHDA and CDR2 SQIVND (reference sequence). There are 13 residues in the CDR3. Under the authors' procedure: Amplified reference gene primers provided the basis for estimating nucleated cell counts. Sequencing used immunoSEQ multiplex PCR; TCRdb keeps in-frame clones, though not all of them. That table is the source of V, J and clone size, and D and trimming were worked out from the DNA. The sample contains about 33,000 clones, approximately 85% of which appear only once. Sequencing was carried out using peripheral blood. V is TRBV19 and J is TRBJ2-2; possible D gene TRBD1, 6 bases. This TCR derives from a human donor in a cohort sampled during active COVID-19. For the CDR3, the DNA is TGTGCCAGTAGTAAACAGGGTCCCGGGGAGCTGTTTTTT. Protein sequence: CASSKQGPGELFF. Combining the CDR3 with reference TRBV19 and TRBJ2-2 gives the whole variable domain DGGITQSPKYLFRKEGQNVTLSCEQNLNHDAMYWYRQDPGQGLRLIYYSQIVNDFQKGDIAEGYSVSREKKESFPLTVTSAQKNPTAFYLCASSKQGPGELFFGEGSRLTVL.